This T cell receptor (beta chain) comes out of a study of T cell changes during pregnancy in multiple sclerosis. This CDR3 comprises 15 residues. Germline lookup yields CDR1 LNHDA and CDR2 SQIVND (reference sequence). V lost 6 bases and J lost 9; bases outside the gene matches: 10. Libraries were prepared by immunoSEQ multiplex PCR; TCRdb keeps only in-frame clonotypes and omits some of them. The top ten hold roughly 2.5% of the sample, which has 84,000 or so clones, 94% seen once. The receptor was isolated from a female donor with multiple sclerosis, enrolled in a pregnancy study. The sample consisted of peripheral blood, taken in the third trimester of pregnancy. The V gene is TRBV19, the J gene TRBJ1-6, with 8 bases that match TRBD1. The CDR3 region is CASSETGVPGSPLHF. As DNA, the CDR3 is TGTGCCAGTAGCGAGACAGGGGTCCCGGGTTCACCCCTCCACTTT.